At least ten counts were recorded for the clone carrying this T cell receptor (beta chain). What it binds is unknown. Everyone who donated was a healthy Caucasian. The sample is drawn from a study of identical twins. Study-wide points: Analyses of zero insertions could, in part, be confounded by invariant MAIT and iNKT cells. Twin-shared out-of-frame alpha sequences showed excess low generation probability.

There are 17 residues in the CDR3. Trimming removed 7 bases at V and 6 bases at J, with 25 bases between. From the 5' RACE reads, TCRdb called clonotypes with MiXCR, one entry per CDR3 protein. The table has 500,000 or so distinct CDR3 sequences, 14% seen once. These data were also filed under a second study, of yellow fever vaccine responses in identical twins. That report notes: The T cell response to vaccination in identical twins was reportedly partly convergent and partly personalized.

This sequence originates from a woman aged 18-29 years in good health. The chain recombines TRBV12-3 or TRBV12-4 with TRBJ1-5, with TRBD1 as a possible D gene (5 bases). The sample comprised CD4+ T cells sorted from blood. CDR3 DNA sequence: TGTGCCAGCACCCCAACCCCGGTTGGGGCCACAGGTCAGCCCCAGCATTTT. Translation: CASTPTPVGATGQPQHF.